These 11 T cell receptor beta chains came from one sample sequenced in a study of OX40 agonist ivuxolimab in advanced cancers. Using immunoSEQ multiplex PCR, the repertoire was profiled, and TCRdb retains in-frame clones only, with some absent. The sample has just over 95,000 clones; approximately 85% are singletons. The specimen was CD4+ or CD8+ T cells sorted from blood, collected in a trial of the OX40 agonist ivuxolimab. These receptors came from an adult with an advanced solid tumor such as melanoma, head and neck, liver or kidney cancer.

V gene TRBV7-2 combines with J gene TRBJ1-2, with TRBD1 as a possible D gene (6 bases). Trimming removed 3 bases at V and 0 bases at J, with 8 bases between. Germline V CDR1 and CDR2: SGHTA, FQGNSA. This CDR3 region has 14 residues. CDR3 coding DNA: TGTGCCAGCAGCTTTGAGGGGGCTAACTATGGCTACACCTTC. It encodes CASSFEGANYGYTF.

This clone has just one count. The chain employs TRBV6-1 and TRBJ2-1; maybe TRBD2 (6 bases). This CDR3 is built from 15 residues. Per the germline V gene, CDR1 is MNHNS and CDR2 is SASEGT. Trimming pared 4 bases from V and 0 bases from J, leaving 10 bases between. The CDR3 protein is CASSVDGSSYNEQFF. Here the CDR3 DNA reads TGTGCCAGCAGTGTTGACGGGAGCTCCTACAATGAGCAGTTCTTC.

The genes are TRBV13 and TRBJ2-5; D is ambiguous. The tail of the sequence fits TRBJ2-7 better, so the J call may be wrong. CDR1 PRHDT and CDR2 FYEKMQ come from the germline V gene (reference sequence). The length of the CDR3 is 13 residues. The CDR3 spells CASSLSRPYEQYF. CDR3 bases: TGTGCCAGCAGCTTATCAAGACCCTACGAGCAGTACTTC.

The chain carries TRBV18 and TRBJ1-1; TRBD1 matches 7 bases. The CDR3 extends over 15 amino acids. The V segment lost 6 bases and the J segment 3 bases; nucleotides outside the gene matches: 10. CDR1 KGHSH and CDR2 LQKENI come from the germline V gene. The CDR3 DNA sequence: TGTGCCAGCTCGCCAGGGACAGTCGATCACACTGAAGCTTTCTTT. It encodes CASSPGTVDHTEAFF.

V and J are TRBV7-2 and TRBJ2-2; TRBD1 might be the D (6 bases). This CDR3 has 16 amino acids. Germline V gives CDR1 SGHTA, CDR2 FQGNSA. Trimming shortened V by 1 base and J by 1 base, and 10 bases separated the two germline ends. The CDR3 region has the DNA TGTGCCAGCAGCTTAGTTGCAGGGGAGAACACCGGGGAGCTGTTTTTT. Translation: CASSLVAGENTGELFF.

This chain joins TRBV2 and TRBJ2-2; 9 bases map to TRBD2. Trimming at V came to 6 bases and at J to 1 base, leaving 6 bases not matched to a gene. CDR1 SNHLY and CDR2 FYNNEI come from the germline V gene. The CDR3 totals 16 residues. This CDR3 reads CASSSVTSGNTGELFF. CDR3 nucleotide sequence: TGTGCCAGCAGCAGCGTGACTAGCGGGAACACCGGGGAGCTGTTTTTT.

This clone was recorded once. The chain combines TRBV6-6 with TRBJ2-2; the match to TRBD1 covers 10 bases. V shed 3 bases, J shed 6 bases, and the junction held 4 bases outside the gene matches. Germline V CDR1 and CDR2: MNHNY, SVGAGI (reference sequence). The length of the CDR3 is 15 residues. The DNA of the CDR3 is TGTGCCAGCAGTTATCTCGGGACAGGGGCCGGGGAGCTGTTTTTT. Translation: CASSYLGTGAGELFF.

The chain carries TRBV28 and TRBJ2-1; the D gene is possibly TRBD2 (6 bases). Trimming removed 2 bases from V and 2 bases from J, with 7 bases in between. Germline-derived CDR1 and CDR2 are MDHEN and SYDVKM. The CDR3 consists of 14 residues. Here the CDR3 DNA reads TGTGCCAGCAGTTTACGGGAGACCTACAATGAGCAGTTCTTC. This codes for CASSLRETYNEQFF.

This chain joins TRBV29-1 and TRBJ2-1; possible D gene TRBD1, 5 bases. Between the trimmed V and J ends, which lost 5 bases and 3 bases, there was a span of 11 bases. The CDR3 runs to 13 residues. Germline-derived CDR1 and CDR2 are SQVTM and ANQGSEA. CDR3 protein: CSVRTTYYNEQFF. The CDR3 region has the DNA TGCAGCGTTCGGACAACCTACTACAATGAGCAGTTCTTC.

The J gene is TRBJ2-7, the V gene TRBV4-3, with D perhaps assigned TRBD1 or TRBD2 (6 bases each). CDR3 length: 18 amino acids. V lost 4 bases to trimming and J lost 1 base, with 23 bases between them. Germline V lookup: CDR1 LGHNA, CDR2 YSLEER. The CDR3 spells CASSLSRGASEYSYEQYF. CDR3 DNA: TGCGCCAGCAGCCTTTCTAGGGGGGCTAGCGAATATTCCTACGAGCAGTACTTC.

The chain links TRBV7-2 to TRBJ2-3; 7 bases agree with TRBD2. Germline trimming cut 1 base from V and 6 bases from J; bases unmatched to any gene: 16. The CDR3 is 18 residues long. Germline CDR1 is SGHTA and CDR2 is FQGNSA. CDR3 region: CASSLDGRRLLRGDTQYF. DNA of the CDR3: TGTGCCAGCAGCTTAGACGGGAGGCGACTGCTCCGAGGGGATACGCAGTATTTT.